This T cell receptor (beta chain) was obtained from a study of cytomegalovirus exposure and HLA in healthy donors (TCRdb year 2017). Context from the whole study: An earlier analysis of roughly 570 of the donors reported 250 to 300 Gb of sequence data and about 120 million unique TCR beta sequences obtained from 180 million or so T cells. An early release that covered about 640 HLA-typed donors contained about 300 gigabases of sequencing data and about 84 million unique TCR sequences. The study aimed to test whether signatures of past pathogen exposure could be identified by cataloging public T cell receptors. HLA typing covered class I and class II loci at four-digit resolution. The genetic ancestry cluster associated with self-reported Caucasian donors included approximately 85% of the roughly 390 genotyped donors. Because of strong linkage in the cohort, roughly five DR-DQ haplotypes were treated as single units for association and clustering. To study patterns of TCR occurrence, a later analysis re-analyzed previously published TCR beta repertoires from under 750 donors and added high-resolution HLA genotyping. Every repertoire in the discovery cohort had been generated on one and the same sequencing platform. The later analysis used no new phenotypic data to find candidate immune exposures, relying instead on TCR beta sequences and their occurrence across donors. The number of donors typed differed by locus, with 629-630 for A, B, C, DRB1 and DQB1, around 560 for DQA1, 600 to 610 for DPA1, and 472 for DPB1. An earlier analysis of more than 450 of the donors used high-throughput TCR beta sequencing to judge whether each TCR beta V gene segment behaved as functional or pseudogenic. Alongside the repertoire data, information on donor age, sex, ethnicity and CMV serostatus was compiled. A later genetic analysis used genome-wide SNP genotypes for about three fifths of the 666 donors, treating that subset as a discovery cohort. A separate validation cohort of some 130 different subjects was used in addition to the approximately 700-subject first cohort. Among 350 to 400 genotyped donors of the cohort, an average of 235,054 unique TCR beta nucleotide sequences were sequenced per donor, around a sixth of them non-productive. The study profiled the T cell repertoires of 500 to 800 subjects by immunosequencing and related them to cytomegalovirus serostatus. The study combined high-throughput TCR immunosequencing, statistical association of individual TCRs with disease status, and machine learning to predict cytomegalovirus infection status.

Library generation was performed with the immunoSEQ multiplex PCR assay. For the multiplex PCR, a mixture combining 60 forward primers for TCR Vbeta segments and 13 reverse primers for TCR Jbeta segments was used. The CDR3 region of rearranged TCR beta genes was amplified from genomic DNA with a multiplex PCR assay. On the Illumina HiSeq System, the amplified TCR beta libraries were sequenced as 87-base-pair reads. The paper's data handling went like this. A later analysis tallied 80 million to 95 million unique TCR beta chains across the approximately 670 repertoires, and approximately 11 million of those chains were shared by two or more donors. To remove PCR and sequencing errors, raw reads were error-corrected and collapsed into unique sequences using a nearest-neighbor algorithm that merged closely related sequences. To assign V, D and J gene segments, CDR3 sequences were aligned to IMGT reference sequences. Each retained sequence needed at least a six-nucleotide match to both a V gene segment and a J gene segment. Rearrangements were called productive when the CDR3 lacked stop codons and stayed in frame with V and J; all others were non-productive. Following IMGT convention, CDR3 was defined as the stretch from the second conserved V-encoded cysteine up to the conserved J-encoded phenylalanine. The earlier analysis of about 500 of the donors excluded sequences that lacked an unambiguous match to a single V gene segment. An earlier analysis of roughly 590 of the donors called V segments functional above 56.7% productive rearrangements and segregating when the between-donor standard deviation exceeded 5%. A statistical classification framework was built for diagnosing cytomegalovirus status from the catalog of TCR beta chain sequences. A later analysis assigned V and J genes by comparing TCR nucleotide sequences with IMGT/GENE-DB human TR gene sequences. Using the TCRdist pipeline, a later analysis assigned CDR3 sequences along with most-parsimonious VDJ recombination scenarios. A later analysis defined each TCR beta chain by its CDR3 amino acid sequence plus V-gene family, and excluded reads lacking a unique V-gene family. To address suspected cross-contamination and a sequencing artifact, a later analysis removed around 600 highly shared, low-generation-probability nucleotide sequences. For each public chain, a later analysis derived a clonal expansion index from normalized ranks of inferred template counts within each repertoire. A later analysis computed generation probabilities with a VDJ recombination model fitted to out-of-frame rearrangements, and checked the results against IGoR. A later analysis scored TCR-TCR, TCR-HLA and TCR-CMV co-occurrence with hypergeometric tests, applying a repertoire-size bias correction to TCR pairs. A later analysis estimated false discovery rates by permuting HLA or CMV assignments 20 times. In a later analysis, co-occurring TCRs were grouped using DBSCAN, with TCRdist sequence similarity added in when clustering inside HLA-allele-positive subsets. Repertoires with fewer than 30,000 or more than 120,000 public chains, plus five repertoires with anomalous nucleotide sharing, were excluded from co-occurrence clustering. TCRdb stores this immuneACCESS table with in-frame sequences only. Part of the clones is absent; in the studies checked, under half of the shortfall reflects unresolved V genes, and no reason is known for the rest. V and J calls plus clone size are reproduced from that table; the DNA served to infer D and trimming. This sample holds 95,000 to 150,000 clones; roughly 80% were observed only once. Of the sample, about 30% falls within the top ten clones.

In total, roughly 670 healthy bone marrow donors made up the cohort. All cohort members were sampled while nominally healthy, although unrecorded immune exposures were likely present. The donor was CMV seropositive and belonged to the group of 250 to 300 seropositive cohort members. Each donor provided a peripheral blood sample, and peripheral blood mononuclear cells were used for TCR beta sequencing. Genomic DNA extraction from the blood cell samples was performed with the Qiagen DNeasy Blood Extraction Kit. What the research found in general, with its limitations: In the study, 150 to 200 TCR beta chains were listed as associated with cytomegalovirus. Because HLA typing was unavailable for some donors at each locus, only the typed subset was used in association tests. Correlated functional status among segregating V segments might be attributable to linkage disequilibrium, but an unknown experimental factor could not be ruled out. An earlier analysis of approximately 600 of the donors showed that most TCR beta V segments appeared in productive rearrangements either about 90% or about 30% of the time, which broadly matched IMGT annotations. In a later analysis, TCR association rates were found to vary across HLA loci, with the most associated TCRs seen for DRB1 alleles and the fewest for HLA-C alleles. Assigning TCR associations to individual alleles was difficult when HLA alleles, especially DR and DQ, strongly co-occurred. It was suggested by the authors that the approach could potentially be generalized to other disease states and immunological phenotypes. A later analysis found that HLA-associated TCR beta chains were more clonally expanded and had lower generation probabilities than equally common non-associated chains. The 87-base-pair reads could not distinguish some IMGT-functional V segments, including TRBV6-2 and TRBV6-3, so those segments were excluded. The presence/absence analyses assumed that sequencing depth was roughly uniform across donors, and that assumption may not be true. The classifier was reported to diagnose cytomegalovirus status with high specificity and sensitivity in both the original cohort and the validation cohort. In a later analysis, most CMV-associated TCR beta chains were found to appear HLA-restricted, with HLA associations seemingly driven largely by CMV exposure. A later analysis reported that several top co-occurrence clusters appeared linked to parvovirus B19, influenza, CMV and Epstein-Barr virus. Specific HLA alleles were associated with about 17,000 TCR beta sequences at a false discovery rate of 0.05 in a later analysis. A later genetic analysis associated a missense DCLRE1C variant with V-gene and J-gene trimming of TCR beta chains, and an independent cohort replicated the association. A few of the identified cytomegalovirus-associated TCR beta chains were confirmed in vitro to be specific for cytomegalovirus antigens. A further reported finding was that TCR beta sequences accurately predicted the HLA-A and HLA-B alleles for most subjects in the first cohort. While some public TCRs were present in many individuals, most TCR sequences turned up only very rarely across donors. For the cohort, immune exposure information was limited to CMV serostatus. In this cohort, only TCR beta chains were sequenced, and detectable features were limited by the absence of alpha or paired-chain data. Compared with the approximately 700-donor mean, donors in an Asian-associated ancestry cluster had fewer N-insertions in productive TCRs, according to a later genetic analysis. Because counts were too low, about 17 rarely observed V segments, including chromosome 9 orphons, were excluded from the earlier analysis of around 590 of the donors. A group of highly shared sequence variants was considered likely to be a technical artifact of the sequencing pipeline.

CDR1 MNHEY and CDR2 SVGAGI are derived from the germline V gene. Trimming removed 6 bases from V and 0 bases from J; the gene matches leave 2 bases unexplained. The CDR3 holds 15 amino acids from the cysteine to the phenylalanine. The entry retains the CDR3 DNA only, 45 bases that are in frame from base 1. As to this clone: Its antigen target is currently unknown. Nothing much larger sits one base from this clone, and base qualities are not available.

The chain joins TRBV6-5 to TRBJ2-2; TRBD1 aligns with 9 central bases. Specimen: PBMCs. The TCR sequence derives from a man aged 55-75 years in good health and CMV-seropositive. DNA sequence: TGTGCCAGCAGAAGGACAGGGGCGAACACCGGGGAGCTGTTTTTT. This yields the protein CASRRTGANTGELFF.